This entry features one T cell receptor beta chain sequence. The data were taken from a study of Ad26.COV2.S vaccination and SARS-CoV-2 variants. Sequenced by immunoSEQ multiplex PCR; TCRdb stores in-frame clones only, minus some. The sample records about 250,000 clones, approximately 88% being singletons. The CDR3 is made up of 15 amino acids. Germline V gives CDR1 LGHNA, CDR2 YSLEER. Trimming took 4 bases from V and 7 from J; bases not matched to a gene: 8. The treatment was: roughly 19 received Ad26.COV2.S at low or high dose, single or two shots; about 5 received placebo; per-sample allocation not given. The samples were gathered on day 63 after the first injection of vaccine or placebo.

Material: peripheral blood, obtained in a trial of Ad26.COV2.S vaccine versus placebo. The V gene is TRBV4-3, the J gene TRBJ2-1, with 9 bases fitting TRBD2. The TCR sequence derives from a person aged 18-65 years who received the Ad26.COV2.S COVID-19 vaccine or a placebo. CDR3 amino acids: CASSRGTSWGNEQFF. CDR3 nucleotide sequence: TGCGCCAGCAGCCGAGGGACTAGCTGGGGGAATGAGCAGTTCTTC.